The clone carrying this T cell receptor (beta chain) was found a few times. The record originates from a study of T cell repertoires in cytomegalovirus infection. About the study: From public TCR beta signatures came an indication of both CMV infection and matching HLA type.

TCRdb ran MiXCR on the reads and lists one entry per CDR3 protein. This table holds a few hundred thousand distinct CDR3 sequences, less than 20% found once. This CDR3 contains 13 residues. With 7 bases removed from V and 4 bases from J, the gap between germline ends came to 11 bases. What was sequenced was PBMCs. This TCR was sampled from a human donor in good health (CMV status not recorded). Some clones in this sample may be carry-over from other donors' samples. The genes are TRBV12-3 or TRBV12-4 and TRBJ2-1, with D perhaps TRBD2 (6 bases). The CDR3 sequence is CASTYAGYNEQFF. The CDR3 nucleotides read TGTGCCAGCACCTATGCGGGGTACAATGAGCAGTTCTTC.